This T cell receptor beta chain derives from a study of chemoradiotherapy in HPV16-positive cancers. CDR3 length: 14 residues. Trimming cost V 2 bases and J 6 bases, with 10 bases left between them. The germline V gene has CDR1 MDHEN and CDR2 SYDVKM. The data were produced by immunoSEQ multiplex PCR, yet TCRdb's version contains in-frame clones alone and is incomplete. The table shows some 13,000 clones, with about three fifths occurring only once. This clone has just a few counts. The specimen was collected from a patient who underwent chemoradiotherapy. The clonotype was recovered from a human donor with HPV-associated anogenital cancer. The chain has TRBV28 and TRBJ1-4; tentatively, D is TRBD1 (5 bases). The CDR3 sequence: CASSLTGGYEKLFF. The CDR3 DNA reads TGTGCCAGCAGTTTAACCGGGGGGTATGAAAAACTGTTTTTT.